This passage covers 26 T cell receptor beta chains from one sample sequenced in a study of blood T cell repertoires in COVID-19 (dated by TCRdb to the early 2020s). Libraries were constructed by the immunoSEQ multiplex PCR assay. The source is immuneACCESS, and TCRdb retained only in-frame sequences with V and J called. Part of the clones is not carried over; for the studies checked, unresolved V genes explain less than half of this, and the remainder is unexplained. For this sample there are tens of thousands of clones; 75% to 90% appear just once. Together, the top ten hold 27% of the sample. Input material: peripheral blood. Receptor source: a man in his fifties with active or convalescent COVID-19.

The V and J genes are TRBV5-8 and TRBJ2-3; unclear D gene. Looked up from germline, CDR1 is SGHTS and CDR2 is YDEGEE. Trimming left V 4 bases short and J 0 bases short, with 12 bases between. This CDR3 has 15 amino acids. This chain's CDR3 is CASSAESTSTDTQYF. In nucleotides, the CDR3 is TGTGCCAGCAGCGCCGAGAGTACTAGCACAGATACGCAGTATTTT.

The chain recombines TRBV24-1 with TRBJ2-1; 7 bases are shared with TRBD1. Looked up from germline, CDR1 is KGHDR and CDR2 is SFDVKD. The CDR3 is 13 residues long. Trimming cost V 7 bases and J 4 bases; bases outside gene matches: 3. CDR3 amino acids: CATRGTAYNEQFF. As DNA, the CDR3 is TGTGCCACCAGGGGGACAGCTTACAATGAGCAGTTCTTC.

This clone was recorded a few times. The chain combines TRBV19 with TRBJ2-5; 11 bases line up with TRBD2. After removal of 1 base from V and 4 bases from J, the junction contained 5 bases not matched to a gene. Germline V gives CDR1 LNHDA, CDR2 SQIVND (reference sequence). This CDR3 has 16 residues. The DNA of the CDR3 is TGTGCCAGTAGTATAGTGGCTAGCGGGGGGATAGAGACCCAGTACTTC. Encoded protein: CASSIVASGGIETQYF.

The rearrangement uses TRBV12-5 and TRBJ2-7, with a possible D match to TRBD1 (6 bases). Germline assignment: CDR1 LGHNT and CDR2 FRNRAP. This CDR3 contains 13 residues. Trimming stripped 6 bases from V and 2 bases from J, with 11 bases between. CDR3 sequence reads: CASGPRGTYEQYF. CDR3 DNA: TGTGCTAGTGGGCCCAGGGGAACCTACGAGCAGTACTTC.

This chain joins TRBV12-5 and TRBJ1-5; maybe TRBD1 (6 bases). Germline CDR1 and CDR2: LGHNT and FRNRAP. CDR3 length equals 12 residues. V was shortened by 3 bases and J by 7 bases, with 7 bases between the two germline ends. Here the CDR3 reads CASGLGGQPQHF. CDR3 coding DNA: TGTGCTAGTGGTTTAGGGGGACAGCCCCAGCATTTT.

CDR3 protein: CASGLVLGGRNTIYF. The CDR3 region has the DNA TGTGCTAGTGGTTTGGTACTCGGGGGGCGAAACACCATATATTTT. V usage is TRBV12-5 and J usage is TRBJ1-3, with D perhaps matching TRBD1 (6 bases). Germline V gene lookup returns CDR1 LGHNT and CDR2 FRNRAP. The CDR3 totals 15 residues. Trimming stripped 0 bases from V and 5 bases from J, with 11 bases between.

This clone was found a few times. J is TRBJ2-3 and V is TRBV27; no firm D call. Germline-derived CDR1 and CDR2 are MNHEY and SMNVEV (reference sequence). The CDR3 length is 11 residues. Trimming stripped 4 bases from V and 4 bases from J, with 3 bases between. CDR3 sequence: CASSSPDTQYF. CDR3 nucleotides: TGTGCCAGCAGTTCTCCAGATACGCAGTATTTT.

The chain combines TRBV5-5 with TRBJ2-7; perhaps TRBD2 as D (6 bases). V was trimmed by 0 bases and J by 0 bases, leaving 13 bases between them. The CDR3 totals 16 residues. Germline V gene data show CDR1 as SGHKS and CDR2 as YYEKEE (reference sequence). The CDR3 region is CASSLGMVADSYEQYF. DNA for the CDR3: TGTGCCAGCAGCTTGGGAATGGTAGCGGACTCCTACGAGCAGTACTTC.

J is TRBJ2-7 and V is TRBV6-1; the D gene is possibly TRBD2 (6 bases). V was pared by 0 bases and J by 5 bases, with 14 bases between. This CDR3 has 15 residues. In germline, CDR1 is MNHNS, CDR2 SASEGT. The CDR3: CASSEAEGRWDEQYF. The CDR3 DNA is TGTGCCAGCAGTGAAGCGGAGGGTAGGTGGGACGAGCAGTACTTC.

This sequence joins TRBV7-6 and TRBJ2-5; the D gene is possibly TRBD1 (5 bases). Trimming removed 4 bases at V and 14 bases at J, with 8 bases between. The CDR3 has 9 amino acids. CDR1 is SGHVS, CDR2 FNYEAQ, per germline. In nucleotides, the CDR3 is TGTGCCAGCAGCTCGACAGTCTACTTC. Translated, it gives CASSSTVYF.

V gene TRBV6-5 combines with J gene TRBJ1-5, with D unresolved. Germline V gene sequence: CDR1 MNHEY, CDR2 SVGAGI. The CDR3 runs 11 residues. V was pared by 4 bases and J by 6 bases, with 4 bases between. The CDR3 loop is CASSSGQPQHF. The DNA of the CDR3 is TGTGCCAGCAGTTCCGGTCAGCCCCAGCATTTT.

The genes are TRBV5-1 and TRBJ2-1; TRBD1 is a possible D gene (5 bases). The CDR3 covers 15 residues. Trimming took 1 base from V and 1 from J, leaving 9 bases between them. Germline CDR1 and CDR2: SGHRS and YFSETQ. The CDR3 loop is CASSLSQGSYNEQFF. As DNA, the CDR3 is TGCGCCAGCAGCTTGTCGCAGGGATCCTACAATGAGCAGTTCTTC.

The rearrangement joins TRBV12-2 to TRBJ2-3; the table's D call, TRBD2, was not checked against the DNA. TRBV12-2 is tagged as a pseudogene. This CDR3 has 16 residues. In nucleotides, the CDR3 is TGTGCAAGTCGCTTAGCAGACGGGAGTGTCCAAGATACGCAGTATTTT. This translates into CASRLADGSVQDTQYF.

In its sample, this clone was seen a few times. The CDR3 sequence: CASSLPRQNLGEQYF. In DNA form, the CDR3 reads TGTGCCAGCAGCTTACCCCGACAGAACCTGGGGGAGCAGTACTTC. The V call is TRBV11-1, the J call TRBJ2-7, with a weak D call TRBD1 (5 bases). The V end was cut by 2 bases, the J end by 7 bases, with 18 bases between. The CDR3 loop spans 15 amino acids. Germline loops: CDR1 SGHAT, CDR2 FQDESV (reference sequence).

The chain recombines TRBV30 with TRBJ2-1, with TRBD1 matching 11 bases. Germline trimming cut 1 base from V and 2 bases from J; bases unmatched to any gene: 1. This CDR3 is 15 amino acids long. The V gene's germline CDR1 is GTSNPN and CDR2 SVGIG (reference sequence). CDR3 sequence (DNA): TGTGCCTGGAGTGAGGGACAGGGGGCCTACAATGAGCAGTTCTTC. Translated: CAWSEGQGAYNEQFF. Based on the CDR3 plus reference TRBV30 and TRBJ2-1, the full variable domain is SQTIHQWPATLVQPVGSPLSLECTVEGTSNPNLYWYRQAAGRGLQLLFYSVGIGQISSEVPQNLSASRPQDRQFILSSKKLLLSDSGFYLCAWSEGQGAYNEQFFGPGTRLTVL.

The chain has TRBV5-5 and TRBJ1-6, with D perhaps matching TRBD1 (5 bases). Trimming cost V 1 base and J 8 bases, with 16 bases left between them. The length of the CDR3 is 16 residues. Germline V gene sequence: CDR1 SGHKS, CDR2 YYEKEE (reference sequence). The DNA of the CDR3 is TGTGCCAGCAGCTTGTATAAGGGGATAAGGGATTCACCCCTCCACTTT. This sequence encodes CASSLYKGIRDSPLHF.

The CDR3 is CASSLATTRGGSTNYGYTF. The DNA for the CDR3 is TGCGCCAGCAGCTTGGCCACGACCCGGGGGGGTAGTACAAACTATGGCTACACCTTC. The chain carries TRBV5-1 and TRBJ1-2; D may be TRBD1 (5 bases). Germline lookup yields CDR1 SGHRS and CDR2 YFSETQ. The CDR3 contains 19 residues. V was shortened by 0 bases and J by 2 bases, with 23 bases between the two germline ends.

V is TRBV28 and J is TRBJ1-2; 9 positions match TRBD1. Germline V lookup: CDR1 MDHEN, CDR2 SYDVKM. Trimming cost V 6 bases and J 8 bases; bases outside gene matches: 7. The CDR3 has 13 amino acids. CDR3 DNA sequence: TGTGCCAGCAGACCACAGGGGGCTGGCGGCTACACCTTC. This gives the protein CASRPQGAGGYTF.

The rearrangement links TRBV5-1 to TRBJ2-7, with a possible D match to TRBD2 (5 bases). The V and J ends lost 5 bases and 3 bases respectively, with 15 bases between them. CDR3 length: 14 residues. The V gene's germline CDR1 is SGHRS and CDR2 YFSETQ. CDR3 sequence reads: CASSYSGLNYEQYF. CDR3 in DNA: TGCGCCAGCAGTTACTCGGGGTTAAACTACGAGCAGTACTTC. The entire variable domain, with the rest obtained from reference TRBV5-1 and TRBJ2-7, is as follows: KAGVTQTPRYLIKTRGQQVTLSCSPISGHRSVSWYQQTPGQGLQFLFEYFSETQRNKGNFPGRFSGRQFSNSRSEMNVSTLELGDSALYLCASSYSGLNYEQYFGPGTRLTVT.

V is TRBV10-2 and J is TRBJ2-3; no clear D. V was clipped by 5 bases and J by 0 bases, with 3 bases between them. This CDR3 is 12 amino acids long. Germline lookup yields CDR1 WSHSY and CDR2 SAAADI. The CDR3 DNA reads as TGCGCCAGCAGTTCTAGCACAGATACGCAGTATTTT. Translating gives CASSSSTDTQYF.

This chain links TRBV4-3 with TRBJ1-3; 12 bases agree with TRBD1. The CDR3 covers 19 residues. The ends lost 0 bases at V and 4 bases at J; junction bases unmatched: 10. Germline CDR1 LGHNA, CDR2 YSLEER. The CDR3 bases are TGCGCCAGCAGCCAAGACCGGGACAGGGGGCTATCGGCGGGAAACACCATATATTTT. This translates into CASSQDRDRGLSAGNTIYF.

J is TRBJ2-5 and V is TRBV2, with 7 nucleotides matching TRBD1. The germline gives CDR1 SNHLY, CDR2 FYNNEI. CDR3 length equals 15 residues. V dropped 6 bases and J dropped 2; count of bases not matched to a gene: 9. Here the CDR3 reads CASSRGNFRQETQYF. The CDR3 bases are TGTGCCAGCAGCAGGGGGAATTTTAGACAAGAGACCCAGTACTTC.

This chain connects TRBV5-1 to TRBJ2-5; TRBD1 aligns across 7 bases. The ends lost 0 bases at V and 4 bases at J; junction bases unmatched: 6. The CDR3 loop spans 15 amino acids. Germline V lookup: CDR1 SGHRS, CDR2 YFSETQ. CDR3 coding DNA: TGCGCCAGCAGCTTGGTAGGACAGGAATTAGAGACCCAGTACTTC. It specifies CASSLVGQELETQYF.

This clone is a singleton in its sample. In nucleotides, the CDR3 is TGTGCCAGCAGCCCACCGGGACAGGGAGGATATAATTCACCCCTCCACTTT. As protein: CASSPPGQGGYNSPLHF. This sequence joins TRBV7-8 and TRBJ1-6; 9 nucleotides match TRBD1. The CDR3 runs to 17 residues. Losses at the gene ends were 5 bases for V and 4 bases for J; bases not matched to a gene: 9. Per germline, CDR1 SGHVS and CDR2 FQNEAQ.

The J gene is TRBJ1-5, the V gene TRBV30; 10 nucleotides agree with TRBD1. Germline V CDR1 and CDR2: GTSNPN, SVGIG (reference sequence). This CDR3 comprises 20 residues. V shed 3 bases and J 0 bases; nucleotides not matched to a gene: 17. The chain's CDR3 is CAWRPWGTGDLGYSNQPQHF. The CDR3 nucleotides read TGTGCCTGGAGGCCCTGGGGGACAGGGGACTTGGGTTATAGCAATCAGCCCCAGCATTTT.

The genes are TRBV12-3 or TRBV12-4 and TRBJ1-3; perhaps TRBD1 as D (6 bases). The CDR3 runs to 13 residues. Between the trimmed V and J ends, which lost 3 bases and 13 bases, there was a span of 16 bases. CDR3 sequence (DNA): TGTGCCAGCAGTTTTCGCTCCCAGGGGTATATATATTTT. Translating gives CASSFRSQGYIYF.